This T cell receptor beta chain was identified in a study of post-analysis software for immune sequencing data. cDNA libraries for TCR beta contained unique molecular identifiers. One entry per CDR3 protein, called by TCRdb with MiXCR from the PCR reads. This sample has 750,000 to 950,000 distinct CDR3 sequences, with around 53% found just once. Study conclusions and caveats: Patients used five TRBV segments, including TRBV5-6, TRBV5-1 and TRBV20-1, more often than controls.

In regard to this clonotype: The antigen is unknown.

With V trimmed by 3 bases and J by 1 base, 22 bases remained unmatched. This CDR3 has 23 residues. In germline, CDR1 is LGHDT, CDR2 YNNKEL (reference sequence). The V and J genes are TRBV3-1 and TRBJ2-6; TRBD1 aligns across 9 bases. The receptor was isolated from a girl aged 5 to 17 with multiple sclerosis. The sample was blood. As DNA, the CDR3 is TGTGCCAGCAGCCAGGTCGACAGGGGGATTACACTCCCCGCTGGGTCTGGGGCCAACGTCCTGACTTTC. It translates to CASSQVDRGITLPAGSGANVLTF.